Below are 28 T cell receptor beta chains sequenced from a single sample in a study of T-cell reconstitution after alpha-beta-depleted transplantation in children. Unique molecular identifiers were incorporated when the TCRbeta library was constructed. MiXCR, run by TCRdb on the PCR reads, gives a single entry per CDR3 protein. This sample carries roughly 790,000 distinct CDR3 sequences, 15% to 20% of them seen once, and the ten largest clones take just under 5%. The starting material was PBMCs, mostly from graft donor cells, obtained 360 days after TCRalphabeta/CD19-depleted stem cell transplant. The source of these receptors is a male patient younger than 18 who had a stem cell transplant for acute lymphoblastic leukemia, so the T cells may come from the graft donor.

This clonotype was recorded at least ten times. This CDR3 reads CASRRVSGKLFF. CDR3 in DNA: TGTGCCAGCAGGCGGGTCTCGGGAAAACTGTTTTTT. The chain joins TRBV2 to TRBJ1-4, with unresolved D. With 6 bases removed from V and 10 bases from J, the gap between germline ends came to 12 bases. Germline V gene sequence: CDR1 SNHLY, CDR2 FYNNEI. The CDR3 length is 12 residues.

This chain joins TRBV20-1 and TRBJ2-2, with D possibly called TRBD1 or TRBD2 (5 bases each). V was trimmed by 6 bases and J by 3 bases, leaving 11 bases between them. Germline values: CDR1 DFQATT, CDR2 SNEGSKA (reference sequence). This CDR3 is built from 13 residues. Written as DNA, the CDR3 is TGCAGTGCGGGCGTGGGGGACACCGGGGAGCTGTTTTTT. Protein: CSAGVGDTGELFF.

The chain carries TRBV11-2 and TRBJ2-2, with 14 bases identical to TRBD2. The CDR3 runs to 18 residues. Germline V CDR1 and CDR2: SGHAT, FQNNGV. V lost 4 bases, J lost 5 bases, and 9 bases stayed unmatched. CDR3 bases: TGTGCCAGCAGCTCGGGACTAGCGGGAGACCATCGTACCGGGGAGCTGTTTTTT. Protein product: CASSSGLAGDHRTGELFF.

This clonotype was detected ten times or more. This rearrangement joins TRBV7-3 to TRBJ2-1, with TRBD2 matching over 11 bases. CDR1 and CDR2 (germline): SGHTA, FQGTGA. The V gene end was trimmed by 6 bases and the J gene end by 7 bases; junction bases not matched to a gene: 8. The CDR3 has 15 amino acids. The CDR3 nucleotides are TGTGCCAGCAGTCAGATAGCGGGAGGGCCTAATGAGCAGTTCTTC. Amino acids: CASSQIAGGPNEQFF.

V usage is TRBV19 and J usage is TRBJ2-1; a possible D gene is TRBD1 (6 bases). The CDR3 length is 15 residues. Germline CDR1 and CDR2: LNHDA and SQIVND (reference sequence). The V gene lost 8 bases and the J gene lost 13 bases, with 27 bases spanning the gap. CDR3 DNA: TGTGCCAGTGAGGCTAAACAGGGATTATCTGCCCTACAGTTCTTC. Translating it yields CASEAKQGLSALQFF.

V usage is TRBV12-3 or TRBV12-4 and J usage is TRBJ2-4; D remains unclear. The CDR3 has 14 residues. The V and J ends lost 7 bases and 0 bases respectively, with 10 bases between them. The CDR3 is CASTPSLAKNIQYF. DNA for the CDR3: TGTGCCAGCACCCCGTCCTTAGCCAAAAACATTCAGTACTTC.

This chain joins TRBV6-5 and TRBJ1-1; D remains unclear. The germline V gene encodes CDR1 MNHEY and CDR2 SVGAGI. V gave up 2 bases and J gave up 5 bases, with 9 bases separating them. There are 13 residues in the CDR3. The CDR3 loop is CASSYTERTEAFF. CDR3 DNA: TGTGCCAGCAGTTACACGGAACGGACTGAAGCTTTCTTT.

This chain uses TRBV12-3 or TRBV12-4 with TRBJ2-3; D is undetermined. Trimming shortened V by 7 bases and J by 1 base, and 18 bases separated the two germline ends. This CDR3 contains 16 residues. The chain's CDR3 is CASTPWRRTGTDTQYF. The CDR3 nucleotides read TGTGCCAGCACCCCGTGGCGGAGAACCGGCACAGATACGCAGTATTTT.

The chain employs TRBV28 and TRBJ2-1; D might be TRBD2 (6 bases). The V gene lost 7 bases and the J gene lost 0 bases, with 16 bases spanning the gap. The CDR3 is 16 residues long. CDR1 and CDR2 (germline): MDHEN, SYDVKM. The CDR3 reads CASNLYAGSSYNEQFF. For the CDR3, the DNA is TGTGCCAGCAATCTTTATGCCGGGAGCTCCTACAATGAGCAGTTCTTC. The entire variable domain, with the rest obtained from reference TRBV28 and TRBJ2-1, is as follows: DVKVTQSSRYLVKRTGEKVFLECVQDMDHENMFWYRQDPGLGLRLIYFSYDVKMKEKGDIPEGYSVSREKKERFSLILESASTNQTSMYLCASNLYAGSSYNEQFFGPGTRLTVL.

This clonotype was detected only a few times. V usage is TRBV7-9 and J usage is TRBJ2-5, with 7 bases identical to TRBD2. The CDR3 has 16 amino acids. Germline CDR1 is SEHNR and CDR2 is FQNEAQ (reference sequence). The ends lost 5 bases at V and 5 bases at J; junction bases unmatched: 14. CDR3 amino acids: CASSPSEGGRLETQYF. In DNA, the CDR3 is TGTGCCAGCAGCCCCTCAGAGGGAGGGCGATTGGAGACCCAGTACTTC.

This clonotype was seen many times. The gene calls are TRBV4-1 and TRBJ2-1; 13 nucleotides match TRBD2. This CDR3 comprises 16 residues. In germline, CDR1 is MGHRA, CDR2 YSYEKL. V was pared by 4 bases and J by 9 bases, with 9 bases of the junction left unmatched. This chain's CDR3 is CASSPGLAGVVGEQFF. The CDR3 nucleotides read TGCGCCAGCAGCCCCGGACTAGCGGGAGTTGTCGGTGAGCAGTTCTTC.

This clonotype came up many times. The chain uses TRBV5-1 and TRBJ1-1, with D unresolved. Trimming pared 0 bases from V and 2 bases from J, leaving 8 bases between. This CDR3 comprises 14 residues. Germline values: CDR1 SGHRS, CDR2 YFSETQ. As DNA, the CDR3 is TGCGCCAGCAGCTTGGACGGGTCTAACACTGAAGCTTTCTTT. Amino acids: CASSLDGSNTEAFF.

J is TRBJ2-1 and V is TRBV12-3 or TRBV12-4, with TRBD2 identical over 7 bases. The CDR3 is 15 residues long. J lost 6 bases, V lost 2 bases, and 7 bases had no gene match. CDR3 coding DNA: TGTGCCAGCAGTTTATCCCCTTGGGGGGGCAATGAGCAGTTCTTC. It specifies CASSLSPWGGNEQFF.

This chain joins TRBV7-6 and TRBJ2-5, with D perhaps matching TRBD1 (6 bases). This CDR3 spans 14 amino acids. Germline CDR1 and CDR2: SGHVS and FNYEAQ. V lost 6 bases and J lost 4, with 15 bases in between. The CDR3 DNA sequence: TGTGCCAGCAGTTCTACGGGACAAATAGAGACCCAGTACTTC. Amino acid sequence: CASSSTGQIETQYF.

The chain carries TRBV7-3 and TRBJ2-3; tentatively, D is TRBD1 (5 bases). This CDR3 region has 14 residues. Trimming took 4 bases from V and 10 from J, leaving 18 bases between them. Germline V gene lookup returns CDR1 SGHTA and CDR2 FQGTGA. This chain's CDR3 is CASSSFRQSVPQYF. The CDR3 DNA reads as TGTGCCAGCAGCTCTTTTAGACAGAGTGTTCCGCAGTATTTT. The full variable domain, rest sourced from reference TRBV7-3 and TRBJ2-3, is GAGVSQTPSNKVTEKGKYVELRCDPISGHTALYWYRQSLGQGPEFLIYFQGTGAADDSGLPNDRFFAVRPEGSVSTLKIQRTERGDSAVYLCASSSFRQSVPQYFGPGTRLTVL.

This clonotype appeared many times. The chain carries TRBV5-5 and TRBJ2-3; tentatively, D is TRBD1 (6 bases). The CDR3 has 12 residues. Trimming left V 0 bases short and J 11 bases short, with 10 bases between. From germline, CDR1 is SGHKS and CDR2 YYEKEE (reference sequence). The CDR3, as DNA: TGTGCCAGCAGCTTGGTCGCGACAGGGCAGTATTTT. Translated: CASSLVATGQYF. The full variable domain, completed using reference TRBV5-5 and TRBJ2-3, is DAGVTQSPTHLIKTRGQQVTLRCSPISGHKSVSWYQQVLGQGPQFIFQYYEKEERGRGNFPDRFSARQFPNYSSELNVNALLLGDSALYLCASSLVATGQYFGPGTRLTVL.

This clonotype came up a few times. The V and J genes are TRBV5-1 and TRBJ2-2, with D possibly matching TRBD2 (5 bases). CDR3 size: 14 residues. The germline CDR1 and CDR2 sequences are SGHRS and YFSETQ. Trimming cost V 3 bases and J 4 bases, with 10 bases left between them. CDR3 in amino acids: CASSWGSVTGELFF. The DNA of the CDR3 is TGCGCCAGCAGCTGGGGTAGCGTCACCGGGGAGCTGTTTTTT. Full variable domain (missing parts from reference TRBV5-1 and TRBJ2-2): KAGVTQTPRYLIKTRGQQVTLSCSPISGHRSVSWYQQTPGQGLQFLFEYFSETQRNKGNFPGRFSGRQFSNSRSEMNVSTLELGDSALYLCASSWGSVTGELFFGEGSRLTVL.

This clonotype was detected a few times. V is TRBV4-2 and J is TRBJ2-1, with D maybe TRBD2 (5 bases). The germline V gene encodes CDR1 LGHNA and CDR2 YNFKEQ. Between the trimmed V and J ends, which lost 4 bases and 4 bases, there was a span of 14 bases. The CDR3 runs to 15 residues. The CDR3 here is CASSLPGIVYNEQFF. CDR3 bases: TGTGCCAGCAGCCTACCGGGAATTGTTTACAATGAGCAGTTCTTC.

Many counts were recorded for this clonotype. CDR3 sequence (DNA): TGCGCCACCCGACCTCCGGGACTAGATAACACCGGGGAGCTGTTTTTT. Translating gives CATRPPGLDNTGELFF. The chain links TRBV5-1 to TRBJ2-2; 8 nucleotides agree with TRBD2. The germline CDR1 and CDR2 sequences are SGHRS and YFSETQ. Trimming cost V 9 bases and J 2 bases; bases outside gene matches: 12. The CDR3 extends over 16 amino acids.

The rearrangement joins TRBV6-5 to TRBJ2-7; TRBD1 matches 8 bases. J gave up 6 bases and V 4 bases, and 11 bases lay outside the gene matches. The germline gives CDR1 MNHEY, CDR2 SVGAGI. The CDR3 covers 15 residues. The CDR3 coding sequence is TGTGCCAGCAGTTTCGACAGGGGCTGGTCCGCCGAGCAGTACTTC. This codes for CASSFDRGWSAEQYF.

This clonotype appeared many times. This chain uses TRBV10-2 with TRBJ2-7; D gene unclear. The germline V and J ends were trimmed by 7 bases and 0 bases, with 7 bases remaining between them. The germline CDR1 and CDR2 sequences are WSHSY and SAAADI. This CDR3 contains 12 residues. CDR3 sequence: CASNAGSYEQYF. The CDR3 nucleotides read TGCGCCAGCAACGCTGGCTCCTACGAGCAGTACTTC.

The CDR3 bases are TGTGCCAGCAGCTATGACAGGGGGCGCAACACTGAAGCTTTCTTT. This encodes CASSYDRGRNTEAFF. The rearrangement uses TRBV7-2 and TRBJ1-1; the match to TRBD1 covers 10 bases. J gave up 2 bases and V 4 bases, and 4 bases lay outside the gene matches. CDR1 SGHTA and CDR2 FQGNSA come from the germline V gene. CDR3 length equals 15 residues.

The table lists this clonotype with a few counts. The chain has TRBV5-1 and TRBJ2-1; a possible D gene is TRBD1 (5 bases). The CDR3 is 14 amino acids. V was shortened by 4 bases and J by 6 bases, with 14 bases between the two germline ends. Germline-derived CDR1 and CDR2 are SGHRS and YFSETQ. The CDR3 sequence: CASSRGVDSNEQFF. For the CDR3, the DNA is TGCGCCAGCAGCAGGGGTGTAGACAGCAATGAGCAGTTCTTC.

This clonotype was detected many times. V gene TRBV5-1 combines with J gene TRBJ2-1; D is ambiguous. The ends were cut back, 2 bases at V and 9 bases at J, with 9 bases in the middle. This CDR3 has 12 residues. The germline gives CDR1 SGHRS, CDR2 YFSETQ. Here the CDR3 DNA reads TGCGCCAGCAGCTTACGTTGGGGTGAGCAGTTCTTC. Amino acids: CASSLRWGEQFF. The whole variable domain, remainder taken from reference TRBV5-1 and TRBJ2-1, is KAGVTQTPRYLIKTRGQQVTLSCSPISGHRSVSWYQQTPGQGLQFLFEYFSETQRNKGNFPGRFSGRQFSNSRSEMNVSTLELGDSALYLCASSLRWGEQFFGPGTRLTVL.

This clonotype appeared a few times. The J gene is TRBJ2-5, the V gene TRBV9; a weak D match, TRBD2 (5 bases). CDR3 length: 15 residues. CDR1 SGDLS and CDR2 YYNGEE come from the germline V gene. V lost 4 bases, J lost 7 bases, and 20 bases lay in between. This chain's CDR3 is CASSLSGEPFGTQYF. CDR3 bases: TGTGCCAGCAGCCTCTCCGGGGAGCCCTTTGGGACCCAGTACTTC.

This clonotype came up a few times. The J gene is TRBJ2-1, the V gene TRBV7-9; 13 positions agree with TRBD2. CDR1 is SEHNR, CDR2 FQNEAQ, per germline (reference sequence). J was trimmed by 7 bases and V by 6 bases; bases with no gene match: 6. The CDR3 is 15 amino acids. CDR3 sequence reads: CASRLAGGPGNEQFF. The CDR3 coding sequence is TGTGCCAGCAGACTAGCGGGAGGGCCGGGAAATGAGCAGTTCTTC. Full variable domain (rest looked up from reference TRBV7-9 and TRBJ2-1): DTGVSQNPRHKITKRGQNVTFRCDPISEHNRLYWYRQTLGQGPEFLTYFQNEAQLEKSRLLSDRFSAERPKGSFSTLEIQRTEQGDSAMYLCASRLAGGPGNEQFFGPGTRLTVL.

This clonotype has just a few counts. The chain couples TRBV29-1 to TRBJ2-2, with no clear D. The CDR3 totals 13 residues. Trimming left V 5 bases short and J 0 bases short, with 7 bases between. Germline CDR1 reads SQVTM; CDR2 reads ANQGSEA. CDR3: CSVRSTNTGELFF. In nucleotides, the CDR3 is TGCAGCGTTCGAAGTACGAACACCGGGGAGCTGTTTTTT.

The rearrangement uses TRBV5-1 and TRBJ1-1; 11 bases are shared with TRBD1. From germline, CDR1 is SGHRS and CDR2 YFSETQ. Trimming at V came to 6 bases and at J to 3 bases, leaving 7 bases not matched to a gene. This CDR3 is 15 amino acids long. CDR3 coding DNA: TGCGCCAGCACCCGGACAGGGGGCAGGTACACTGAAGCTTTCTTT. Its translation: CASTRTGGRYTEAFF.